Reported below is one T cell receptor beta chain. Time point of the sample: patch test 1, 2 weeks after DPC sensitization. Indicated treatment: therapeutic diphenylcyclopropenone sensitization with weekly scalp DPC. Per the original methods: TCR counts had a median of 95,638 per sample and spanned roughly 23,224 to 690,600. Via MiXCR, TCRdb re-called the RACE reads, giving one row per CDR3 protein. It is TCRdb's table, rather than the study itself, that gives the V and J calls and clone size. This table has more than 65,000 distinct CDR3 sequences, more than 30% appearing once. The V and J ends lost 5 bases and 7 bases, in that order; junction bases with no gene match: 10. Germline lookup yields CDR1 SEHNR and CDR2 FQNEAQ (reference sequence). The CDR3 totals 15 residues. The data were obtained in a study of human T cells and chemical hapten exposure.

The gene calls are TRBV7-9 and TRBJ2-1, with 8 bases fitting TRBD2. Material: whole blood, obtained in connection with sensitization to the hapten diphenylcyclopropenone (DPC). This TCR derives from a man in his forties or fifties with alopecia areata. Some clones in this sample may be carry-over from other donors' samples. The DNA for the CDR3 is TGTGCCAGCAGCCCCACCGGGGGGGGGCGAAATGAGCAGTTCTTC. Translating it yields CASSPTGGGRNEQFF.